Below, 30 T cell receptor beta chains from the same sample are listed, as sequenced in a study of cytomegalovirus exposure and HLA in healthy donors. Primers included in the PCR were 60 Vbeta and 13 Jbeta primers. Produced via immunoSEQ multiplex PCR; TCRdb's table is partial and in-frame only. The sample has fewer than 100,000 clones. Sequencing was performed on PBMCs. The receptor set was obtained from a man in his fifties or sixties in good health and CMV-seronegative.

The genes are TRBV5-8 and TRBJ1-5; 9 bases align to TRBD1. CDR1 is SGHTS, CDR2 YDEGEE, per germline. The CDR3 loop spans 16 amino acids. V lost 6 bases to trimming and J lost 1 base; unmatched junction nucleotides: 8. CDR3 nucleotides: TGTGCCAGCAACTGGGACAGGGTTATGAGCAATCAGCCCCAGCATTTT. Translation: CASNWDRVMSNQPQHF.

The chain joins TRBV2 to TRBJ2-2, with no clear D. The germline gives CDR1 SNHLY, CDR2 FYNNEI. This CDR3 spans 13 amino acids. V lost 6 bases and J 1 base, leaving 6 bases between the germline ends. CDR3 loop: CASSPGNTGELFF. The CDR3 DNA reads TGTGCCAGCAGCCCAGGGAACACCGGGGAGCTGTTTTTT.

J is TRBJ1-6 and V is TRBV7-2; 8 nucleotides match TRBD1. J lost 3 bases, V lost 5 bases, and 9 bases had no gene match. The CDR3 is made up of 17 amino acids. CDR1 and CDR2 from the germline V gene are SGHTA and FQGNSA. CDR3 region: CASSIDRGPLYNSPLHF. For the CDR3, the DNA is TGTGCCAGCAGCATCGACAGGGGACCGCTCTATAATTCACCCCTCCACTTT.

This chain links TRBV30 with TRBJ1-5; D uncertain. Trimming removed 3 bases from V and 5 bases from J, with 11 bases in between. Germline V gene sequence: CDR1 GTSNPN, CDR2 SVGIG (reference sequence). This CDR3 is built from 13 residues. The CDR3 sequence is CAWRAMGDQPQHF. The CDR3 bases are TGTGCCTGGAGGGCCATGGGAGATCAGCCCCAGCATTTT.

The V call is TRBV11-2, the J call TRBJ2-6, with a possible D match to TRBD1 (6 bases). V lost 1 base, J lost 1 base, and 14 bases lay in between. Germline assignment: CDR1 SGHAT and CDR2 FQNNGV. CDR3 length: 18 amino acids. In DNA form, the CDR3 reads TGTGCCAGCAGCTTAGCACAGGGTCCCCTTTCTGGGGCCAACGTCCTGACTTTC. The encoded protein is CASSLAQGPLSGANVLTF.

This chain links TRBV7-3 with TRBJ2-3; 7 nucleotides match TRBD2. The junction had 6 bases not matched to a gene; V was cut back by 5 bases and J by 4 bases. This CDR3 contains 14 residues. Per the germline V gene, CDR1 is SGHTA and CDR2 is FQGTGA. CDR3 sequence reads: CASSTGRAPDTQYF. Here the CDR3 DNA reads TGTGCCAGCAGCACGGGGAGGGCGCCAGATACGCAGTATTTT.

The chain employs TRBV2 and TRBJ2-1; TRBD2 agrees at 9 bases. V shed 4 bases and J 6 bases; nucleotides not matched to a gene: 7. CDR1 SNHLY and CDR2 FYNNEI come from the germline V gene. This CDR3 comprises 15 residues. As DNA, the CDR3 is TGTGCCAGCAGTGGAGCCGGCGGGGGGGGCAATGAGCAGTTCTTC. It is translated as CASSGAGGGGNEQFF. Filled out from reference TRBV2 and TRBJ2-1, the complete variable domain reads EPEVTQTPSHQVTQMGQEVILRCVPISNHLYFYWYRQILGQKVEFLVSFYNNEISEKSEIFDDQFSVERPDGSNFTLKIRSTKLEDSAMYFCASSGAGGGGNEQFFGPGTRLTVL.

The rearrangement joins TRBV5-1 to TRBJ2-5, with TRBD1 as a possible D gene (6 bases). Trimming removed 4 bases from V and 0 bases from J, with 13 bases in between. Germline V gene sequence: CDR1 SGHRS, CDR2 YFSETQ. CDR3 length: 15 amino acids. CDR3 sequence: CASSPGQFNQETQYF. DNA for the CDR3: TGCGCCAGCAGCCCCGGACAGTTTAACCAAGAGACCCAGTACTTC.

The chain has TRBV2 and TRBJ1-4, with 7 bases aligning to TRBD1. Germline CDR1 reads SNHLY; CDR2 reads FYNNEI. This CDR3 region has 14 residues. V was pared by 6 bases and J by 3 bases, with 4 bases of the junction left unmatched. This chain's CDR3 is CASRGDSSNEKLFF. The CDR3 coding sequence is TGTGCCAGCAGGGGGGACAGTTCTAATGAAAAACTGTTTTTT.

The V gene is TRBV18, the J gene TRBJ1-1; 7 bases map to TRBD1. Unmatched junction bases numbered 4, after V lost 2 bases and J lost 1 base. CDR1 and CDR2 (germline): KGHSH, LQKENI. The CDR3 is made up of 15 amino acids. The CDR3 DNA reads TGTGCCAGCTCACCAGTACAGGGGCAGAACACTGAAGCTTTCTTT. Protein: CASSPVQGQNTEAFF.

V and J are TRBV6-1 and TRBJ1-5; D is uncertain. This CDR3 comprises 15 residues. Trimming took off 4 bases at V and 4 bases at J, with 14 bases between the two ends. The V gene's germline CDR1 is MNHNS and CDR2 SASEGT. The DNA of the CDR3 is TGTGCCAGCAGTGTAGGAGGGATTTGGAATCAGCCCCAGCATTTT. It translates to CASSVGGIWNQPQHF.

The J gene is TRBJ1-4, the V gene TRBV30; no firm D call. Trimming pared 3 bases from V and 5 bases from J, leaving 10 bases between. Germline-derived CDR1 and CDR2 are GTSNPN and SVGIG (reference sequence). This CDR3 is built from 13 residues. The CDR3 DNA follows: TGTGCCTGGAGCGACGGGGTCAATGAAAAACTGTTTTTT. It yields the protein CAWSDGVNEKLFF.

The V and J genes are TRBV7-2 and TRBJ2-5, with D maybe TRBD2 (6 bases). With 1 base removed from V and 5 bases from J, the gap between germline ends came to 14 bases. Germline V gene sequence: CDR1 SGHTA, CDR2 FQGNSA. This CDR3 has 15 residues. In DNA, the CDR3 is TGTGCCAGCAGCTTAGAGGAGGGGCGGATGGAGACCCAGTACTTC. Residues: CASSLEEGRMETQYF.

The rearrangement links TRBV4-2 to TRBJ2-7, with D hard to call. The CDR3 is 14 residues long. Germline CDR1 is LGHNA and CDR2 is YNFKEQ. V lost 3 bases, J lost 2 bases, and 11 bases lay in between. CDR3 in amino acids: CASSQATITYEQYF. The DNA for the CDR3 is TGTGCCAGCAGCCAGGCAACTATAACCTACGAGCAGTACTTC.

As to this clone: A read error may account for a junction end that differs from germline. J is TRBJ1-2 and V is TRBV30; D unclear. The V gene's germline CDR1 is GTSNPN and CDR2 SVGIG (reference sequence). The CDR3 is 14 residues long. The CDR3 DNA sequence: TGTGCCTGGAGTGTGCGGTGGCGAGACTACGGCTACACCTTC. Residues: CAWSVRWRDYGYTF.

The gene calls are TRBV28 and TRBJ1-3; D may be TRBD1 (5 bases). CDR3 length equals 13 residues. The germline CDR1 and CDR2 sequences are MDHEN and SYDVKM. V was trimmed by 2 bases and J by 3 bases, leaving 5 bases between them. CDR3 loop: CASSLQGGNTIYF. CDR3 nucleotides: TGTGCCAGCAGTTTACAGGGTGGAAACACCATATATTTT. The whole variable domain, filled in from reference TRBV28 and TRBJ1-3, reads DVKVTQSSRYLVKRTGEKVFLECVQDMDHENMFWYRQDPGLGLRLIYFSYDVKMKEKGDIPEGYSVSREKKERFSLILESASTNQTSMYLCASSLQGGNTIYFGEGSWLTVV.

This chain connects TRBV4-2 to TRBJ2-3; D might be TRBD2 (6 bases). V shed 0 bases and J shed 3 bases, with 13 bases lying between them. This CDR3 region has 16 residues. Germline V lookup: CDR1 LGHNA, CDR2 YNFKEQ. For the CDR3, the DNA is TGTGCCAGCAGCCAAGAGGAGGGTTTGAGAACAGATACGCAGTATTTT. Amino acid sequence: CASSQEEGLRTDTQYF.

The chain's CDR3 is CASGEGGNGYTF. In nucleotides, the CDR3 is TGTGCCAGCGGGGAGGGCGGGAATGGCTACACCTTC. This chain links TRBV27 with TRBJ1-2; D gene ambiguous. V lost 8 bases, J lost 6 bases, and 13 bases lay in between. Per the germline V gene, CDR1 is MNHEY and CDR2 is SMNVEV (reference sequence). This CDR3 spans 12 amino acids.

The chain joins TRBV11-1 to TRBJ1-1; tentative D call: TRBD1 (6 bases). CDR1 is SGHAT, CDR2 FQDESV, per germline (reference sequence). The length of the CDR3 is 14 residues. V lost 2 bases and J 0 bases, leaving 7 bases between the germline ends. CDR3 nucleotides: TGTGCCAGCAGCTTACAGGGGTTGAACACTGAAGCTTTCTTT. Translated: CASSLQGLNTEAFF.

The chain couples TRBV6-5 to TRBJ2-1, with a tentative D call TRBD1 (5 bases). This CDR3 is built from 11 residues. V lost 5 bases to trimming and J lost 8 bases, with 7 bases between them. The V gene's germline CDR1 is MNHEY and CDR2 SVGAGI. Here the CDR3 DNA reads TGTGCCAGCAGTGACAGCTATGAGCAGTTCTTC. Encoded protein: CASSDSYEQFF.

The chain couples TRBV30 to TRBJ2-7; the D gene is possibly TRBD1 (5 bases). Per germline, CDR1 GTSNPN and CDR2 SVGIG (reference sequence). Trimming took off 2 bases at V and 3 bases at J, with 8 bases between the two ends. The CDR3 consists of 12 residues. The CDR3 reads CAWSRGVYEQYF. CDR3 bases: TGTGCCTGGAGTAGGGGTGTCTACGAGCAGTACTTC. Full variable domain (remainder filled in from reference TRBV30 and TRBJ2-7): SQTIHQWPATLVQPVGSPLSLECTVEGTSNPNLYWYRQAAGRGLQLLFYSVGIGQISSEVPQNLSASRPQDRQFILSSKKLLLSDSGFYLCAWSRGVYEQYFGPGTRLTVT.

CDR3 bases: TGTGCCAGCAGCTTAACTGGGACTAGCGGGGGGTACAATGAGCAGTTCTTC. Translated, it gives CASSLTGTSGGYNEQFF. The V call is TRBV7-6, the J call TRBJ2-1; 15 bases are a match to TRBD2. The CDR3 is 17 amino acids. The trim removed 2 bases at V and 4 bases at J, leaving 3 bases unmatched. From germline, CDR1 is SGHVS and CDR2 FNYEAQ.

The chain uses TRBV6-5 and TRBJ1-2, with 7 bases identical to TRBD1. CDR1 is MNHEY and CDR2 is SVGAGI in the germline V gene. This CDR3 is 13 amino acids long. V lost 8 bases to trimming and J lost 4 bases; unmatched junction nucleotides: 7. CDR3 nucleotide sequence: TGTGCCAGCTGCCCGGGGGACAGCTATGGCTACACCTTC. This encodes CASCPGDSYGYTF.

J is TRBJ1-2 and V is TRBV2; D perhaps matches TRBD1 (5 bases). Germline V gene sequence: CDR1 SNHLY, CDR2 FYNNEI. Trimming stripped 0 bases from V and 4 bases from J, with 9 bases between. The CDR3 has 14 residues. CDR3 amino acids: CASSEASDSYGYTF. As DNA, the CDR3 is TGTGCCAGCAGTGAAGCGAGCGACAGCTATGGCTACACCTTC.

The chain has TRBV7-9 and TRBJ1-2; 7 bases line up with TRBD1. The CDR3 has 15 amino acids. CDR1 and CDR2 from the germline V gene are SEHNR and FQNEAQ (reference sequence). V shed 4 bases, J shed 1 base, and the junction held 6 bases outside the gene matches. The CDR3 region is CASSYNRGRNYGYTF. The CDR3 nucleotides read TGTGCCAGCAGCTATAACAGGGGTCGTAACTATGGCTACACCTTC.

The chain recombines TRBV30 with TRBJ1-4; 7 bases map to TRBD1. V gave up 8 bases and J gave up 6 bases; unmatched junction bases: 3. This CDR3 has 11 amino acids. Germline V lookup: CDR1 GTSNPN, CDR2 SVGIG (reference sequence). The CDR3 DNA reads as TGTGCCCGGGGGACAGATGAAAAACTGTTTTTT. This codes for CARGTDEKLFF.

This sequence joins TRBV7-2 and TRBJ1-4; 10 bases are shared with TRBD1. Germline-derived CDR1 and CDR2 are SGHTA and FQGNSA. J gave up 8 bases and V 5 bases, and 5 bases lay outside the gene matches. This CDR3 comprises 14 residues. CDR3 in amino acids: CASSRDRGREKLFF. For the CDR3, the DNA is TGTGCCAGCAGCAGGGACAGGGGTAGGGAAAAACTGTTTTTT.

Concerning this clone itself: At the DNA level, this CDR3 is encoded by other sequences in the same sample as well. V is TRBV6-6 and J is TRBJ1-6; the D is unclear. Trimming removed 4 bases from V and 0 bases from J, with 4 bases in between. Germline V gene sequence: CDR1 MNHNY, CDR2 SVGAGI (reference sequence). The CDR3 length is 14 residues. Here the CDR3 DNA reads TGTGCCAGCAGTTTTTACTCCTATAATTCACCCCTCCACTTT. Amino acids: CASSFYSYNSPLHF.

The V and J genes are TRBV6-1 and TRBJ2-5; D might be TRBD2 (7 bases). Looked up from germline, CDR1 is MNHNS and CDR2 is SASEGT. With 6 bases removed from V and 5 bases from J, the gap between germline ends came to 16 bases. The CDR3 is made up of 14 amino acids. CDR3 bases: TGTGCCAGCAGCGTAGGCGGGGGCCTGGAGACCCAGTACTTC. Its translation is CASSVGGGLETQYF.

The chain joins TRBV6-6 to TRBJ2-5, with D perhaps TRBD2 (5 bases). The V end lost 0 bases, the J end lost 5 bases, and 10 bases lay between the germline ends. This CDR3 contains 14 residues. Germline V CDR1 and CDR2: MNHNY, SVGAGI (reference sequence). The chain's CDR3 is CASSYSTGKETQYF. The CDR3 nucleotides are TGTGCCAGCAGTTACTCAACGGGGAAGGAGACCCAGTACTTC.